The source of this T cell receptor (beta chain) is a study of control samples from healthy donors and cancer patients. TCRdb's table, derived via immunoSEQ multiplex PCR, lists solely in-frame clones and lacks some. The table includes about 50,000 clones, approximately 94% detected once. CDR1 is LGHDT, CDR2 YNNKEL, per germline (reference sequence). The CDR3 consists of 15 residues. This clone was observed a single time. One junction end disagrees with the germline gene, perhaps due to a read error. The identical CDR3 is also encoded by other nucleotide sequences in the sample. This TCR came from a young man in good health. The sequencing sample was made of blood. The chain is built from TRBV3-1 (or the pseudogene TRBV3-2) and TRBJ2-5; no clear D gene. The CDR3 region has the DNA TGCGCCAGCAGCCAAGACACTGCTTCGACTCTTTCCCAGTACTTC. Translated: CASSQDTASTLSQYF.